This T cell receptor beta chain was retrieved from a study of cytomegalovirus exposure and HLA in healthy donors. After removal of 2 bases from V and 8 bases from J, the junction contained 5 bases not matched to a gene. Germline CDR1 is SGHRS and CDR2 is YFSETQ. The CDR3 has 15 amino acids. Use of 60 Vbeta and 13 Jbeta primers characterized the PCR. Assay: immunoSEQ multiplex PCR; the TCRdb copy retains only in-frame clones and omits some. The table records about 160,000 clones, 82% of them present only once. This TCR was sampled from a girl aged 5-17 years in good health and CMV-seropositive. The rearrangement uses TRBV5-1 and TRBJ2-1; 12 nucleotides line up with TRBD2. Sample: PBMCs. The CDR3 reads CASSLRLAGEDEQFF. CDR3 in DNA: TGCGCCAGCAGCTTAAGACTAGCGGGAGAGGATGAGCAGTTCTTC.